Listed below are T cell receptor beta chains from one sample, sequenced in a study of graft-versus-host responses after intestinal transplantation. Which antigens these TCRs recognize remains unknown. Profiling relied on immunoSEQ multiplex PCR, and the TCRdb table lists in-frame clones only, not all of them. The sample has about 120,000 clones, about 95% seen once. The material was unstimulated CD8+ T cells sorted from spleen or lymph node cells, obtained before intestinal transplant. Source of these receptors: a human donor who received an intestinal transplant. The CDR3 runs from the conserved cysteine through the conserved F or W. A D gene is named only where the DNA matches it firmly. Only some rows state a clone size, as once, few, many or a class for expanded clones.

TRBV7-2,TRBD1,NA,TRBJ2-7,TGTGCCAGCAGCTACCCCCCAAGGGACAGCTACGAGCAGTACTTC,CASSYPPRDSYEQYF
TRBV5-4,NA,NA,TRBJ2-7,TGTGCCAGCAGCTTGGGGGGCAGCCCCTACGAGCAGTACTTC,CASSLGGSPYEQYF
TRBV28,NA,NA,TRBJ1-4,TGTGCCAGCAGTCTGATGACAGGAGAGAATGAAAAACTGTTTTTT,CASSLMTGENEKLFF
TRBV9,NA,NA,TRBJ1-5,TGTGCCAGCAGCGTAGCTGGAGATAATCAGCCCCAGCATTTT,CASSVAGDNQPQHF
TRBV28,TRBD2,NA,TRBJ2-7,TGTGCCAGCAGTTTTGGCTCACTAGCGCCGAGCTCCTACGAGCAGTACTTC,CASSFGSLAPSSYEQYF
TRBV6-5,NA,NA,TRBJ1-2,TGTGCCAGCAGGCGGATCGAGACGGAATATGGCTACACCTTC,CASRRIETEYGYTF
TRBV5-6,NA,NA,TRBJ2-4,TGTGCCAGCACCTCCTATCTAGCCAAAAACATTCAGTACTTC,CASTSYLAKNIQYF
TRBV9,NA,NA,TRBJ2-7,TGTGCCAGCAGCCCGGCTGGACAGCCCTCCTACGAGCAGTACTTC,CASSPAGQPSYEQYF
TRBV4-1,NA,NA,TRBJ1-1,TGCGCCAGCAGCCAAGATCGGAGCAGGAACACTGAAGCTTTCTTT,CASSQDRSRNTEAFF
TRBV19,NA,NA,TRBJ1-4,TGTGCCAGTAGTATACCCCGGGACGGGGTCGATGAAAAACTGTTTTTT,CASSIPRDGVDEKLFF
TRBV27,TRBD2,NA,TRBJ2-1,TGTGCCAGCAGTACCGGGGGGGGAAATGAGCAGTTCTTC,CASSTGGGNEQFF
TRBV27,NA,NA,TRBJ2-7,TGTGCCAGCAGTCCTTCGCAGGTCCCCTACGAGCAGTACTTC,CASSPSQVPYEQYF
TRBV29-1,NA,once,TRBJ2-1,TGCAGCGTTGCCGGCCATCCTAGCTCCTACAATGAGCAGTTCTTC,CSVAGHPSSYNEQFF
TRBV6-1,NA,NA,TRBJ1-3,TGTGCCAGCAGTGTGCCGTCTCGGGGAAACACCATATATTTT,CASSVPSRGNTIYF
TRBV28,NA,NA,TRBJ2-4,TGTGCCAGCACGGACAGCAAAAACATTCAGTACTTC,CASTDSKNIQYF
TRBV4-3,NA,NA,TRBJ2-7,TGCGCCAGCAGCCAAGGGGCCGGAATCTCCTACGAGCAGTACTTC,CASSQGAGISYEQYF
TRBV5-1,TRBD2,once,TRBJ2-2,TGCGCCAGCAGTGCTTCTAGCGGGAGGGACACCGGGGAGCTGTTTTTT,CASSASSGRDTGELFF
TRBV5-5,NA,NA,TRBJ2-7,TGTGCCAGCAGCTTGCGTGGATATCAAGCCCACGAGCAGTACTTC,CASSLRGYQAHEQYF
TRBV15,NA,NA,TRBJ2-3,TGTGCCACCAGCAGCATAACAGGGACCACAGATACGCAGTATTTT,CATSSITGTTDTQYF
TRBV27,NA,NA,TRBJ2-1,TGTGCCAGCAGTTTAGAGGGGTGGGAGTTCGGTTCTGAGCAGTTCTTC,CASSLEGWEFGSEQFF
TRBV11-2,TRBD2,NA,TRBJ2-4,TGTGCCAGCAGCTGGTCGGCGCGGGAGGGTTTTAACATTCAGTACTTC,CASSWSAREGFNIQYF
TRBV5-6,NA,NA,TRBJ2-7,TGTGCCAGCAGCTTCTTCGGGGGCCTCCTCTACGAGCAGTACTTC,CASSFFGGLLYEQYF
TRBV6-6,TRBD2,once,TRBJ2-1,TGTGCCAGCAGTTACTCCGAGACTAGCGGGTACAATGAGCAGTTCTTC,CASSYSETSGYNEQFF
TRBV13,TRBD2,NA,TRBJ2-3,TGTGCCAGCAGCTTGTGGCTAGCGGGATCAGATACGCAGTATTTT,CASSLWLAGSDTQYF
TRBV4-1,TRBD2,NA,TRBJ2-1,TGCGCCAGCAGCCAAGATCCGGGACTAGCTCGCAATGAGCAGTTCTTC,CASSQDPGLARNEQFF
TRBV5-6,TRBD1,NA,TRBJ1-5,TGTGCCAGCAGCTACGGGACAGGCAATCAGCCCCAGCATTTT,CASSYGTGNQPQHF
TRBV29-1,TRBD2,NA,TRBJ2-2,TGCAGCGTCCGGGAGGCCGGGGAGCTGTTTTTT,CSVREAGELFF
TRBV27,TRBD1,NA,TRBJ2-7,TGTGCCAGCAGTCCGACGACAGGGGGCATAGACGAGCAGTACTTC,CASSPTTGGIDEQYF